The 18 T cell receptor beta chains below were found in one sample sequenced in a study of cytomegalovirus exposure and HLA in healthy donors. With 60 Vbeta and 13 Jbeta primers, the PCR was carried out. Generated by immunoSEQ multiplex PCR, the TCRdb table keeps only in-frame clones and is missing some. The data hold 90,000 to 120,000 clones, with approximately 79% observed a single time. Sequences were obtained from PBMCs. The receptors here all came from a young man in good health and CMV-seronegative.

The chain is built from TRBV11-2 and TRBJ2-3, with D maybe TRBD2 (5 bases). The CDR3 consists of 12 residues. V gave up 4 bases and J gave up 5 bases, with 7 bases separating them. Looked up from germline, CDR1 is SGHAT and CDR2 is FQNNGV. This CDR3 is CASSSGLDTQYF. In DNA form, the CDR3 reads TGTGCCAGCAGCTCTGGACTAGATACGCAGTATTTT. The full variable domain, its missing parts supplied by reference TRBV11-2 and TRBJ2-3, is EAGVAQSPRYKIIEKRQSVAFWCNPISGHATLYWYQQILGQGPKLLIQFQNNGVVDDSQLPKDRFSAERLKGVDSTLKIQPAKLEDSAVYLCASSSGLDTQYFGPGTRLTVL.

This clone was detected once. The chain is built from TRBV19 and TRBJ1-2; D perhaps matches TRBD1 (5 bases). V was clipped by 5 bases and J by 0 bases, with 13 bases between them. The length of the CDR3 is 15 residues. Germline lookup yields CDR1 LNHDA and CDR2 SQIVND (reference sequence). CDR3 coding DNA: TGTGCCAGTAGTGTTAGACAGCGCGCTAACTATGGCTACACCTTC. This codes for CASSVRQRANYGYTF.

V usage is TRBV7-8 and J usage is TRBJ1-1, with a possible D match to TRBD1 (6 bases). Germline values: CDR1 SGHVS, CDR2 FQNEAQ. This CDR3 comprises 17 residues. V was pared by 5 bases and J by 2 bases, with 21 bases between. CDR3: CASSPLGGGIGNTEAFF. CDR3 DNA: TGTGCCAGCAGCCCTCTAGGGGGGGGGATTGGTAACACTGAAGCTTTCTTT.

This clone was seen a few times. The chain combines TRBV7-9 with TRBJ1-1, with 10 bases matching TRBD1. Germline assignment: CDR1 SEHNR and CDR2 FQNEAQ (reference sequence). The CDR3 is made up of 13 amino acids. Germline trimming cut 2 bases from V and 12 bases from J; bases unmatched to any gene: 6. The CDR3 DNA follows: TGTGCCAGCAGCTTAAACTTGGGACAGGGGCCTTTCTTT. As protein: CASSLNLGQGPFF.

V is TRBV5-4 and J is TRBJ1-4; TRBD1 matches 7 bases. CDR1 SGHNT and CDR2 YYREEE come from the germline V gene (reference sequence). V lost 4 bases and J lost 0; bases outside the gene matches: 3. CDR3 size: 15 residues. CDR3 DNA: TGTGCCAGCAGCCCCGGACAGGCAACTAATGAAAAACTGTTTTTT. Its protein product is CASSPGQATNEKLFF.

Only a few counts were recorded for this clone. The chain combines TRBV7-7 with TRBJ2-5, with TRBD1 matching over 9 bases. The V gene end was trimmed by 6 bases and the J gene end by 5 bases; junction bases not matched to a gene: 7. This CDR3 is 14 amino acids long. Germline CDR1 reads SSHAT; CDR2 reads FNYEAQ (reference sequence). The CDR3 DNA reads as TGTGCCAGCAGTCCGGACAGGGGAGGGGAGACCCAGTACTTC. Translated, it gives CASSPDRGGETQYF.

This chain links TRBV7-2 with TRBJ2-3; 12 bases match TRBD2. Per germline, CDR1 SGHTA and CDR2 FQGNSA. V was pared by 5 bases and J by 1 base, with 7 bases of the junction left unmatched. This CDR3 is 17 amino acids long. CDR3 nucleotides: TGTGCCAGCAGCCCCGGACTAGCGGGGCGGGGCACAGATACGCAGTATTTT. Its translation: CASSPGLAGRGTDTQYF.

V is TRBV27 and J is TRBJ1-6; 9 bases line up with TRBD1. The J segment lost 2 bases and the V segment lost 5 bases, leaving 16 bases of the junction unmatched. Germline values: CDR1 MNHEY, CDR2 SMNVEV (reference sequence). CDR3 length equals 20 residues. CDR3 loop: CASSIVPGQGINPYNSPLHF. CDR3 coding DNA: TGTGCCAGCAGTATTGTCCCGGGACAGGGAATCAACCCCTATAATTCACCCCTCCACTTT.

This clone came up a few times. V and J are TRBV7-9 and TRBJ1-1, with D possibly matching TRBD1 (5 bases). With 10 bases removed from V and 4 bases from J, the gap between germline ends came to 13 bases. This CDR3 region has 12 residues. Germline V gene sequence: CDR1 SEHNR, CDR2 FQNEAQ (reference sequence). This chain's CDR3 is CATDTGGTEAFF. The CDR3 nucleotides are TGTGCCACCGACACGGGGGGCACTGAAGCTTTCTTT.

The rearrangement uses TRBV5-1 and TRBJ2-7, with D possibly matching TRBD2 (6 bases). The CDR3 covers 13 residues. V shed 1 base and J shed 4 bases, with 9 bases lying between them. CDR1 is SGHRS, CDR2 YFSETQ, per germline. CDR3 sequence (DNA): TGCGCCAGCAGCTTGTTGGAGGGGTACGAGCAGTACTTC. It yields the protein CASSLLEGYEQYF.

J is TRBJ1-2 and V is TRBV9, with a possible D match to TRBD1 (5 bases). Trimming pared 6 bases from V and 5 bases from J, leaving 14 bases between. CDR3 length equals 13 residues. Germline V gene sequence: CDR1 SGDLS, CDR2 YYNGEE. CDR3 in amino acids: CASNSGGRYGYTF. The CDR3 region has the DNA TGTGCCAGCAATTCGGGGGGGAGGTATGGCTACACCTTC.

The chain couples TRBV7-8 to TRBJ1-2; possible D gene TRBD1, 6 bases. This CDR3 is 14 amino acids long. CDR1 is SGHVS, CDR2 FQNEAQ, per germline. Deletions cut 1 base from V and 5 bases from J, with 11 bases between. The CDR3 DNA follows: TGTGCCAGCAGCTTAGACAGGGTGGATTATGGCTACACCTTC. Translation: CASSLDRVDYGYTF.

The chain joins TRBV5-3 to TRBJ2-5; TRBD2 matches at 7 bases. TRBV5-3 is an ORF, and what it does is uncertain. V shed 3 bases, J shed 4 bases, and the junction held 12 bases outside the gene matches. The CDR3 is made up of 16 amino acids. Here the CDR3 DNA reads TGTGCCAGAAGCTGCGCCGGGACGGGGGAGGGAGAGACCCAGTACTTC. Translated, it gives CARSCAGTGEGETQYF.

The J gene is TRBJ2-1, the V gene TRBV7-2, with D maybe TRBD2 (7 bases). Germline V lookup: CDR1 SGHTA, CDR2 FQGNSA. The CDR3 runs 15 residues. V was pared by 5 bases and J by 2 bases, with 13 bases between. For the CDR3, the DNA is TGTGCCAGCAGCCGCGGGGGCCCGACCTACAATGAGCAGTTCTTC. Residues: CASSRGGPTYNEQFF.

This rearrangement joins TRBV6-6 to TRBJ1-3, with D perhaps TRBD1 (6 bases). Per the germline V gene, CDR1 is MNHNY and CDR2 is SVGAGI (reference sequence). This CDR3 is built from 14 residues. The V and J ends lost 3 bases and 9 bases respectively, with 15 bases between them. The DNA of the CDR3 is TGTGCCAGCAGTTATAAGGCAGGGGAGTCCACCATATATTTT. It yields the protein CASSYKAGESTIYF.

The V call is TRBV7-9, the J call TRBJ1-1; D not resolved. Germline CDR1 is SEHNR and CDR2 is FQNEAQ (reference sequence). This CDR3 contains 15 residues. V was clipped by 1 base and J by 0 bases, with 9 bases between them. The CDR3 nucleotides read TGTGCCAGCAGCTTAGGAGGACTGGTGAACACTGAAGCTTTCTTT. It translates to CASSLGGLVNTEAFF.

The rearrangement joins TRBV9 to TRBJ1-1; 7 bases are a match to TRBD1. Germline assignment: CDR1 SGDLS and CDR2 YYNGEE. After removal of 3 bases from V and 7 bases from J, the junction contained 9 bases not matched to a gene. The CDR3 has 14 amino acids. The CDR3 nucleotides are TGTGCCAGCAGCGGCCCACAGGGGCTAAATGAAGCTTTCTTT. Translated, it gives CASSGPQGLNEAFF.

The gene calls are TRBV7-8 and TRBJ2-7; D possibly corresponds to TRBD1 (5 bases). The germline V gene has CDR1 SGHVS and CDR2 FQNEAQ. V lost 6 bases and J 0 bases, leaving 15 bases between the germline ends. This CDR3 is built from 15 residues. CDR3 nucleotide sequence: TGTGCCAGCAGTTCTTACAGGACCCTCTCCTACGAGCAGTACTTC. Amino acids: CASSSYRTLSYEQYF. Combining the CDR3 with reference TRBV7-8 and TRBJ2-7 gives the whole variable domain GAGVSQSPRYKVAKRGQDVALRCDPISGHVSLFWYQQALGQGPEFLTYFQNEAQLDKSGLPSDRFFAERPEGSVSTLKIQRTQQEDSAVYLCASSSYRTLSYEQYFGPGTRLTVT.